Sequencing of this T cell receptor beta chain was carried out in a study of cytomegalovirus exposure and HLA in healthy donors. As concerns this clone: Antigen specificity is unknown.

Overall study results and limits: The study reported that TCR beta sequences accurately predicted HLA-A and HLA-B alleles in most subjects. For most TCR beta V segments, an earlier analysis put the productive rate at about 90% or about 30% of the time. In a later analysis, donors in an Asian-associated ancestry cluster reportedly had fewer N-insertions in productive TCRs than the cohort mean.

Amplification used 60 Vbeta primers and 13 Jbeta primers. In the authors' workflow: A later analysis tallied 80 million or so unique TCR beta chains, 9.5 million to 14 million of them shared. The method was immunoSEQ multiplex PCR; TCRdb's version includes in-frame clones alone and lacks a portion of them. D and trimming were read from the DNA, whereas the V and J calls and clone size are those reported in that table. The sample lists around 58,000 clones; about 77% were seen once. The sample taken for sequencing was PBMCs. The TCR originated in a female donor in good health and CMV-seronegative.

The DNA of the CDR3 is TGTGCCAGCAGTCAGACTAGCGGGAGGGCCGGAGATACGCAGTATTTT. Translating it yields CASSQTSGRAGDTQYF. V usage is TRBV4-2 and J usage is TRBJ2-3, with 14 bases that match TRBD2. The V segment lost 6 bases and the J segment 5 bases; nucleotides outside the gene matches: 7. The CDR3 is made up of 16 amino acids. CDR1 is LGHNA and CDR2 is YNFKEQ in the germline V gene.